Each of the 13 T cell receptor beta chains below was sequenced from the same sample in a study of Tregs in tolerant kidney transplant recipients (dated by TCRdb to about 2019). The meaning of the sample's time point label: 6 months after combined kidney and bone marrow transplant. The transplants used related donors along with nonmyeloablative bone marrow transplantation, and in the human trials mixed chimerism was transient. Library method: the immunoSEQ multiplex PCR assay. Imported from immuneACCESS, the table was reduced by TCRdb to in-frame sequences with V and J called. These copies leave out some clones; in studies compared against another copy, an unresolved V gene accounts for under half, and the cause of the remainder is not known. The sample table holds roughly 14,000 clones. About 25% of the sample is taken by the ten largest. Sequenced here: CD8+ T cells from blood (PBMCs), sampled 6 months after the transplant. The receptors were sampled from a human patient who received a combined kidney and bone marrow transplant. After a transplant, some T cells may have been passed on by the graft donor.

A word on this clone: The missing CDR3 end, 3 residues past where the read stops, is filled in from the germline J gene. V and J are TRBV29-1 and TRBJ1-4, with D possibly being TRBD1 (5 bases). CDR1 SQVTM and CDR2 ANQGSEA come from the germline V gene. The CDR3 runs 15 residues. The CDR3 DNA, read in part, is TGCAGCGTCCAGGGTTATTCCTCTGGGGCCAACGTA. It yields the protein CSVQGYSSGANV. The full CDR3 protein is CSVQGYSSGANVLFF.

On this clone itself: Read data end 3 residues before the CDR3 end; the end is taken from the germline J gene. The chain has TRBV5-1 and TRBJ2-5; 12 bases align to TRBD2. The V and J ends lost 0 bases and 1 base, in that order; junction bases with no gene match: 4. The CDR3 loop spans 17 amino acids. Germline V gene sequence: CDR1 SGHRS, CDR2 YFSETQ. CDR3 DNA (partial): TGCGCCAGCAGCTTGGGACTAGCGGGAGCCCTCCAAGAGACC. Encoded protein: CASSLGLAGALQET. The whole CDR3 protein is CASSLGLAGALQETQYF. Variable domain in full (rest from reference TRBV5-1 and TRBJ2-5): KAGVTQTPRYLIKTRGQQVTLSCSPISGHRSVSWYQQTPGQGLQFLFEYFSETQRNKGNFPGRFSGRQFSNSRSEMNVSTLELGDSALYLCASSLGLAGALQETQYFGPGTRLLVL.

As regards this clone: The DNA ends 3 residues before the CDR3 does, and the rest of the CDR3 is filled in from the germline J gene. The chain is built from TRBV11-2 and TRBJ1-1, with no clear D. Per the germline V gene, CDR1 is SGHAT and CDR2 is FQNNGV. This CDR3 is built from 13 residues. The V end lost 1 base, the J end lost 1 base, and 4 bases lay between the germline ends. The CDR3 protein is CASSLGGNTEAFF. The covered CDR3 bases are TGTGCCAGCAGCTTAGGAGGGAACACTGAA.

As regards this clone: The read terminates 3 residues before the CDR3 end, so the remaining end is supplied by the germline J gene. The rearrangement joins TRBV2 to TRBJ2-1, with 10 bases that match TRBD2. Germline V gene lookup returns CDR1 SNHLY and CDR2 FYNNEI. The CDR3 has 16 residues. The trim removed 0 bases at V and 8 bases at J, leaving 7 bases unmatched. CDR3 DNA (partial): TGTGCCAGCAGTGAAGCGCAGGGGACTAGCGAAGATGAG. This gives the protein CASSEAQGTSEDE. The whole CDR3 protein reads CASSEAQGTSEDEQFF.

In regard to this clone: A junction end diverges from the germline sequence, so it may reflect a read error. The CDR3 end falls 3 residues outside the read, so it is completed with the germline J gene. Other DNA sequences in the same sample also yield this CDR3. The chain uses TRBV19 and TRBJ1-3; D perhaps matches TRBD1 (5 bases). The germline CDR1 and CDR2 sequences are LNHDA and SQIVND (reference sequence). The CDR3 has 15 residues. CDR3 sequence: CASSFRQSSGNTIYF. The part of the CDR3 DNA that was read is TGTGCCAGTAGTTTCCGACAGAGCTCTGGAAACACG.

Of note for this clone: Read sequence stops 3 residues before the CDR3 end, and the germline J gene provides the missing end. V usage is TRBV10-3 and J usage is TRBJ2-2; a weak D match, TRBD1 (6 bases). The germline V gene has CDR1 ENHRY and CDR2 SYGVKD. V was trimmed by 2 bases and J by 2 bases, leaving 21 bases between them. This CDR3 region has 19 residues. CDR3 region: CAISEEFDGKGENTGELFF. The CDR3 DNA, read in part, is TGTGCCATCAGTGAGGAGTTCGATGGGAAGGGGGAAAACACCGGGGAG.

Concerning this clone: The read stops 3 residues short of the end of the CDR3; the missing end is completed from the germline J gene. The V gene is TRBV29-1, the J gene TRBJ2-3; TRBD1 might be the D (7 bases). This CDR3 comprises 15 residues. In germline, CDR1 is SQVTM, CDR2 ANQGSEA. The V end lost 3 bases, the J end lost 5 bases, and 18 bases lay between the germline ends. The CDR3 region is CSVEGTPSGGDTQYF. The covered CDR3 bases are TGCAGCGTTGAGGGGACTCCCTCAGGGGGAGATACG.

On this clone: Germline and junction disagree at one end, which may indicate a read error. Incomplete CDR3 DNA: TGCGCCAGACTTCTAGCGGATCCTCTCGAG. It specifies CARLLADPLE. In full, the CDR3 is CARLLADPLEQYF. The chain couples TRBV4-2 to TRBJ2-7; 7 bases line up with TRBD2. The read gets to within 3 residues of the CDR3 end, and the germline J gene fills in the rest. The CDR3 totals 13 residues. Per germline, CDR1 LGHNA and CDR2 YNFKEQ.

Concerning this clone: The CDR3 end is not reached by the read, which stops 3 residues before it; the germline J gene fills it in. This chain connects TRBV29-1 to TRBJ2-7; no clear D. Trimming removed 1 base at V and 2 bases at J, with 6 bases between. In germline, CDR1 is SQVTM, CDR2 ANQGSEA. The CDR3 extends over 12 amino acids. CDR3 amino acids: CSVEANPYEQYF. The sequenced part of the CDR3 DNA is TGCAGCGTTGAAGCTAACCCCTACGAG.

The CDR3 bases that were read are TGTGCCATCATGGGACAGTGGCATGAG. This gives the protein CAIMGQWHE. The whole CDR3 region reads CAIMGQWHEQFF. The chain is built from TRBV10-3 and TRBJ2-1; 7 nucleotides agree with TRBD1. The DNA ends 3 residues before the CDR3 does, and the rest of the CDR3 is filled in from the germline J gene. CDR3 length: 12 residues. V shed 7 bases, J shed 8 bases, and the junction held 5 bases outside the gene matches. Germline V gives CDR1 ENHRY, CDR2 SYGVKD.

On this clone: The read halts 3 residues ahead of the CDR3 end, with the missing end drawn from the germline J gene. The chain joins TRBV7-9 to TRBJ2-5; a possible D gene is TRBD2 (6 bases). Germline values: CDR1 SEHNR, CDR2 FQNEAQ (reference sequence). The germline V and J ends were trimmed by 5 bases and 1 base, with 14 bases remaining between them. The CDR3 contains 15 residues. The covered CDR3 bases are TGTGCCAGCAGCCCCGGTAGCGGAACCCAAGAGACC. Translating it yields CASSPGSGTQET. The entire CDR3 protein reads CASSPGSGTQETQYF.

Worth noting for this clone: The CDR3 end is not reached by the read, which stops 3 residues before it; the germline J gene fills it in. The V call is TRBV19, the J call TRBJ2-7; TRBD2 matches at 9 bases. CDR1 is LNHDA, CDR2 SQIVND, per germline (reference sequence). V dropped 3 bases and J dropped 2; count of bases not matched to a gene: 5. This CDR3 is 15 amino acids long. The CDR3 loop is CASSIALAGTYEQYF. The part of the CDR3 DNA that was read is TGTGCCAGTAGTATCGCTCTAGCGGGGACCTACGAG.

Regarding this clone: The sequenced fragment ends 3 residues before the CDR3 boundary, so the rest is inferred from the germline J gene. The gene calls are TRBV19 and TRBJ2-5, with 10 bases identical to TRBD1. Losses at the gene ends were 5 bases for V and 4 bases for J; bases not matched to a gene: 1. This CDR3 has 13 amino acids. The germline CDR1 and CDR2 sequences are LNHDA and SQIVND (reference sequence). The CDR3 DNA, read in part, is TGTGCCAGTAGTGGGGACAGGGGAGAGACC. This gives the protein CASSGDRGET. The CDR3 as a whole reads CASSGDRGETQYF.